Listed here are 25 T cell receptor beta chains from one sample, sequenced in a study of blood T cells in healthy people across ages. A second PCR, run for roughly 7 to 12 cycles, used a sample-barcoded 5' primer plus a J-beta primer mix. A single record per CDR3 protein comes from TCRdb applying MiXCR to the 5' RACE reads. In the table there are 650,000 to 800,000 distinct CDR3 sequences, approximately 52% of which are singletons. The specimen was blood. The receptors shown here come from an elderly woman in good health.

This clonotype was seen ten or more times. V usage is TRBV4-2 and J usage is TRBJ2-1, with TRBD2 matching 7 bases. The CDR3 contains 15 residues. Germline CDR1 is LGHNA and CDR2 is YNFKEQ. The junction had 8 bases not matched to a gene; V was cut back by 4 bases and J by 5 bases. The CDR3: CASSPDAGTNNEQFF. The CDR3 nucleotides are TGTGCCAGCAGCCCCGACGCCGGGACTAACAATGAGCAGTTCTTC.

The chain employs TRBV29-1 and TRBJ1-1; 8 bases align to TRBD1. The J segment lost 1 base and the V segment lost 7 bases, leaving 2 bases of the junction unmatched. The CDR3 spans 12 residues. CDR1 is SQVTM and CDR2 is ANQGSEA in the germline V gene. The CDR3 region is CSAGTGNTEAFF. DNA for the CDR3: TGCAGCGCGGGGACAGGGAACACTGAAGCTTTCTTT.

This clonotype was found many times. The genes are TRBV20-1 and TRBJ2-1; 7 bases line up with TRBD1. The germline V gene has CDR1 DFQATT and CDR2 SNEGSKA (reference sequence). The CDR3 covers 13 residues. The CDR3 DNA reads TGCAGCCACCGGGACAGCTTCACCAATGAGCAGTTCTTC. Amino acid sequence: CSHRDSFTNEQFF.

This clonotype has ten or more counts. The chain couples TRBV29-1 to TRBJ2-1; 8 nucleotides align to TRBD2. The length of the CDR3 is 12 residues. Germline CDR1 reads SQVTM; CDR2 reads ANQGSEA. V was clipped by 6 bases and J by 5 bases; unmatched bases: 3. CDR3 residues: CSVTSGHNEQFF. The CDR3 DNA follows: TGCAGCGTAACTAGCGGTCACAATGAGCAGTTCTTC.

V usage is TRBV20-1 and J usage is TRBJ2-3, with 7 nucleotides matching TRBD2. Germline V CDR1 and CDR2: DFQATT, SNEGSKA (reference sequence). The CDR3 is 15 residues long. V was pared by 8 bases and J by 3 bases, with 14 bases of the junction left unmatched. The CDR3 protein is CSTTKRGGGTDTQYF. CDR3 in DNA: TGCAGTACTACGAAGCGGGGTGGAGGTACAGATACGCAGTATTTT.

The rearrangement links TRBV29-1 to TRBJ2-2; TRBD2 agrees at 9 bases. CDR1 and CDR2 from the germline V gene are SQVTM and ANQGSEA. The CDR3 has 16 residues. The junction had 12 bases not matched to a gene; V was cut back by 7 bases and J by 3 bases. The CDR3, as DNA: TGCAGCGCTCGGGGGCAGCGGGAGGTTTACACCGGGGAGCTGTTTTTT. Its protein is CSARGQREVYTGELFF.

This clonotype was recorded at least ten times. At one end, the junction sequence differs from germline, possibly due to a read error. This rearrangement joins TRBV7-2 to TRBJ2-1; 10 positions match TRBD2. The CDR3 is 14 residues long. Per germline, CDR1 SGHTA and CDR2 FQGNSA. CDR3 DNA: TGTGCCAGCAGTTTAGCGGGGGGCCGTAATGAGCAGTTCTTC. As protein: CASSLAGGRNEQFF.

This clonotype came up a few times. An end of the junction does not agree with germline; a read error may underlie this. J is TRBJ1-5 and V is TRBV30, with D tentatively TRBD1 (5 bases). This CDR3 is built from 14 residues. The germline CDR1 and CDR2 sequences are GTSNPN and SVGIG (reference sequence). The CDR3 DNA reads TGTGCCTGGAGTGTAGGGCAGGGCAACCAGCCCCAGCATTTT. Encoded protein: CAWSVGQGNQPQHF.

The rearrangement joins TRBV12-3 or TRBV12-4 to TRBJ1-1; possible D gene TRBD1, 6 bases. This CDR3 spans 14 amino acids. V was pared by 3 bases and J by 3 bases, with 11 bases between. The DNA for the CDR3 is TGTGCCAGCAGTTTTCAGGGGACTCACACTGAAGCTTTCTTT. Translated: CASSFQGTHTEAFF.

The chain carries TRBV2 and TRBJ1-1; no reliable D call. Trimming shortened V by 8 bases and J by 1 base, and 17 bases separated the two germline ends. Germline V lookup: CDR1 SNHLY, CDR2 FYNNEI. The CDR3 contains 15 residues. DNA of the CDR3: TGTGCCAGCTTGGCGGCTCGGCGAGGGAACACTGAAGCTTTCTTT. It encodes CASLAARRGNTEAFF. Together with reference TRBV2 and TRBJ1-1, the CDR3 gives the full variable domain: EPEVTQTPSHQVTQMGQEVILRCVPISNHLYFYWYRQILGQKVEFLVSFYNNEISEKSEIFDDQFSVERPDGSNFTLKIRSTKLEDSAMYFCASLAARRGNTEAFFGQGTRLTVV.

As for this clonotype: A read error is possible here, since a much larger clone lies one base away. The rearrangement links TRBV20-1 to TRBJ2-3; D is ambiguous. Germline values: CDR1 DFQATT, CDR2 SNEGSKA (reference sequence). The CDR3 runs to 8 residues. The CDR3 sequence: CSPVPQSF. The CDR3 DNA reads as TGCAGTCCTGTTCCCCAGTCTTTT.

The table lists this clonotype with many counts. The chain combines TRBV7-3 with TRBJ2-1; the D is unclear. The germline V and J ends were trimmed by 4 bases and 1 base, with 8 bases remaining between them. Germline V CDR1 and CDR2: SGHTA, FQGTGA. The CDR3 consists of 14 residues. The CDR3 loop is CASSSLGSYNEQFF. The DNA for the CDR3 is TGTGCCAGCAGCTCGTTGGGGTCCTACAATGAGCAGTTCTTC.

The chain has TRBV2 and TRBJ1-3; no definite D call. V was trimmed by 4 bases and J by 4 bases, leaving 17 bases between them. Germline V gene lookup returns CDR1 SNHLY and CDR2 FYNNEI. This CDR3 is built from 16 residues. The chain's CDR3 is CASSGYSGGVGNTIYF. The CDR3 bases are TGTGCCAGCAGTGGCTACTCAGGAGGTGTGGGAAACACCATATATTTT.

This clonotype was seen repeatedly, ten times or more. The chain has TRBV6-6 and TRBJ2-3; no clear D gene. This CDR3 has 14 residues. CDR1 and CDR2 from the germline V gene are MNHNY and SVGAGI (reference sequence). The V end was cut by 0 bases, the J end by 2 bases, with 6 bases between. CDR3 region: CASSYSAFTDTQYF. The CDR3 DNA reads TGTGCCAGCAGTTACTCAGCCTTCACAGATACGCAGTATTTT.

The chain combines TRBV7-9 with TRBJ1-1; D is unclear. Trimming cost V 0 bases and J 2 bases, with 10 bases left between them. The CDR3 sequence is 15 residues long. Germline V gives CDR1 SEHNR, CDR2 FQNEAQ (reference sequence). The CDR3 coding sequence is TGTGCCAGCAGCTTAGCTACCGGAAAAAACACTGAAGCTTTCTTT. Translating it yields CASSLATGKNTEAFF.

The chain joins TRBV6-5 to TRBJ1-2; D gene ambiguous. V lost 8 bases and J 4 bases, leaving 14 bases between the germline ends. CDR3 length: 13 residues. CDR1 and CDR2 (germline): MNHEY, SVGAGI. CDR3 nucleotide sequence: TGTGCCAGCCGCATAACCCCGGCCTATGGCTACACCTTC. This codes for CASRITPAYGYTF.

This clonotype has at least ten counts. The V call is TRBV3-1, the J call TRBJ2-1, with D maybe TRBD2 (7 bases). CDR3 size: 19 residues. The germline V and J ends were trimmed by 6 bases and 5 bases, with 29 bases remaining between them. Germline V gene data show CDR1 as LGHDT and CDR2 as YNNKEL (reference sequence). The CDR3 sequence is CASRQKGGPQGPSHNEQFF. The CDR3 DNA reads as TGTGCCAGCAGACAAAAGGGGGGGCCCCAGGGCCCATCACACAATGAGCAGTTCTTC.

This chain joins TRBV4-1 and TRBJ2-1; 10 bases are shared with TRBD2. Germline V CDR1 and CDR2: MGHRA, YSYEKL. CDR3 size: 17 residues. Unmatched junction bases numbered 10, after V lost 1 base and J lost 7 bases. The CDR3 DNA sequence: TGCGCCAGCAGCCAAGTTCCGGGACTAGCGACCGCGAATGAGCAGTTCTTC. Its protein is CASSQVPGLATANEQFF.

Of note for this clonotype: This may be a read error, as it is one base from a much larger clone. The chain employs TRBV3-1 and TRBJ1-2, with D tentatively TRBD1 (6 bases). The CDR3 totals 12 residues. CDR1 and CDR2 from the germline V gene are LGHDT and YNNKEL (reference sequence). The CDR3 loop reads CANSQTGKGYTF. DNA of the CDR3: TGTGCCAACAGCCAAACAGGGAAAGGCTACACCTTC. Variable domain in full (rest from reference TRBV3-1 and TRBJ1-2): DTAVSQTPKYLVTQMGNDKSIKCEQNLGHDTMYWYKQDSKKFLKIMFSYNNKELIINETVPNRFSPKSPDKAHLNLHINSLELGDSAVYFCANSQTGKGYTFGSGTRLTVV.

This clonotype was seen at least ten times. The CDR3 protein is CASSLERLPQETQYF. DNA of the CDR3: TGCGCCAGCAGCTTGGAGCGGCTACCTCAAGAGACCCAGTACTTC. This chain joins TRBV5-1 and TRBJ2-5; TRBD2 might be the D (5 bases). V lost 0 bases, J lost 2 bases, and 11 bases lay in between. Per germline, CDR1 SGHRS and CDR2 YFSETQ. There are 15 residues in the CDR3.

In regard to this clonotype: It may be a read error: a sequence one base away is much more abundant. The chain combines TRBV7-9 with TRBJ2-7; 10 positions match TRBD1. There are 14 residues in the CDR3. V lost 4 bases and J lost 5; bases outside the gene matches: 5. CDR1 and CDR2 from the germline V gene are SEHNR and FQNEAQ (reference sequence). The CDR3 region is CASSSKDRGNEQYF. CDR3 sequence (DNA): TGTGCCAGCAGCTCAAAGGACAGGGGGAACGAGCAGTACTTC.

This clonotype has a handful of counts. The V gene is TRBV5-1, the J gene TRBJ2-7, with unresolved D. V gave up 0 bases and J gave up 1 base, with 8 bases separating them. CDR3 length: 14 residues. CDR1 and CDR2 from the germline V gene are SGHRS and YFSETQ. CDR3: CASSLEGFSYEQYF. In DNA, the CDR3 is TGCGCCAGCAGCTTGGAGGGTTTTTCCTACGAGCAGTACTTC.

There are many counts of this clonotype. V and J are TRBV10-3 and TRBJ2-5; D not resolved. This CDR3 spans 16 amino acids. In germline, CDR1 is ENHRY, CDR2 SYGVKD. Trimming shortened V by 0 bases and J by 0 bases, and 11 bases separated the two germline ends. The CDR3 DNA sequence: TGTGCCATCAGTGAGTCTCTTGGGCGGTACCAAGAGACCCAGTACTTC. Amino acids: CAISESLGRYQETQYF.

A remark on this clonotype: Since a much larger clone is just one base distant, this may be a read error. J is TRBJ2-5 and V is TRBV27; maybe TRBD2 (6 bases). The CDR3 runs to 14 residues. Germline assignment: CDR1 MNHEY and CDR2 SMNVEV (reference sequence). The CDR3 DNA reads TGTGCCGGCAGTCTCCTCGGGGGAGAAGAGACCCAGTACTTC. Translated, it gives CAGSLLGGEETQYF.

This clonotype was observed at least ten times. V gene TRBV6-5 combines with J gene TRBJ2-3, with TRBD1 matching over 9 bases. The germline V gene encodes CDR1 MNHEY and CDR2 SVGAGI. Trimming removed 5 bases from V and 2 bases from J; junction bases left unmatched: 5. The CDR3 runs 15 residues. CDR3 amino acids: CASSRGTGPTDTQYF. In DNA form, the CDR3 reads TGTGCCAGCAGTCGAGGGACAGGGCCCACAGATACGCAGTATTTT.